The T cell receptor beta chain described here comes from a study of shared T cell receptors in the human thymus. This clone has just one count. Profiled with immunoSEQ multiplex PCR; TCRdb holds only in-frame clones, not every one. The sample holds some 640,000 clones; roughly 86% are singletons and the top ten take approximately 0.0097%. The V and J ends lost 0 bases and 6 bases respectively, with 24 bases between them. This CDR3 is built from 19 residues. Germline V CDR1 and CDR2: LNHNV, YYDKDF (reference sequence). The sample also formed part of further work on human thymus T cells. As that report states: Samples came from healthy Finnish infants during open corrective cardiac surgery. The thymus tissue came from resections taken during corrective heart surgery. Repertoires from thymus and blood appeared to show biased V and J gene usage. As related research reported, thymic repertoires overlapped highly among unrelated individuals.

V and J are TRBV15 and TRBJ2-1; D might be TRBD2 (6 bases). The receptor was derived from a boy less than two years old with a congenital heart defect. Sequencing used thymocytes. Here the CDR3 reads CATSRDGSGQPPGCNEQFF. The CDR3 DNA reads as TGTGCCACCAGCAGAGACGGTAGCGGACAACCCCCGGGTTGCAATGAGCAGTTCTTC.